This TCR beta chain was recovered during a study of blood T cell repertoires in COVID-19. Study-level background: Samples taken during acute and convalescent COVID-19 were collected in the United States, Italy and Spain. T cells, B-cell-depleted T cells, or PBMCs supplied cDNA or gDNA.

Produced via immunoSEQ multiplex PCR; TCRdb's table is partial and in-frame only. The table includes hundreds of thousands of clones, 88% detected once. This clone has a handful of counts. The CDR3 covers 12 residues. CDR1 and CDR2 (germline): SQVTM, ANQGSEA. The V gene lost 7 bases and the J gene lost 5 bases, with 15 bases spanning the gap. The receptor's source is a woman in her 70s with COVID-19, enrolled during active disease. The chain has TRBV29-1 and TRBJ2-7; D may be TRBD2 (6 bases). Source material: peripheral blood. The CDR3 reads CSALRGPNEQYF. The DNA for the CDR3 is TGCAGCGCTCTGCGGGGCCCCAACGAGCAGTACTTC.